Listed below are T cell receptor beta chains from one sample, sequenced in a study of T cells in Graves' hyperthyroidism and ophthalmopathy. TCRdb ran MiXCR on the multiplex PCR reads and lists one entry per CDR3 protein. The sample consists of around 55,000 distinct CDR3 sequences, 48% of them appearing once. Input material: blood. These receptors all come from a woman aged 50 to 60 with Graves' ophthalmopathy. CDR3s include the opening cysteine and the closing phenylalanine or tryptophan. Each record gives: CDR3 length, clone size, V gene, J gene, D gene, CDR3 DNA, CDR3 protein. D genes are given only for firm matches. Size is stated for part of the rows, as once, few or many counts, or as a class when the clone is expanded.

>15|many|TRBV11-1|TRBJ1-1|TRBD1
TGTGCCAGCAGCTTCCGAAACAGGGGACTCACTGAAGCTTTCTTT
CASSFRNRGLTEAFF
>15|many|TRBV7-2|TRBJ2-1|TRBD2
TGTGCCAGCAGCTTAGTGGCGGGGGAGTACAATGAGCAGTTCTTC
CASSLVAGEYNEQFF
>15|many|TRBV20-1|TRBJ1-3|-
TGCAGTGCGAGGAACCGGGACATATCTGGAAACACCATATATTTT
CSARNRDISGNTIYF
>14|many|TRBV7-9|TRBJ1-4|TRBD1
TGTGCCAGCAGCTACATGGACAGGAATGAAAAACTGTTTTTT
CASSYMDRNEKLFF
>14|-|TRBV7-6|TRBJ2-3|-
TGTGCCAGCAGCTTAGTGGTGGGGATAGATACGCAGTATTTT
CASSLVVGIDTQYF
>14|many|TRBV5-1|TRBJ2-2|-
TGCGCCAGCAGGGAAACCACTATAACCGGGGAGCTGTTTTTT
CASRETTITGELFF
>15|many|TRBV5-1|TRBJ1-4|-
TGCGCCAGCAGCTTGGGGACAGATCCGAATGAAAAACTGTTTTTT
CASSLGTDPNEKLFF
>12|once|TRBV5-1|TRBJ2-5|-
TGTGCCAGCAGCCGGACGTCAGGGACCCAGTACTTC
CASSRTSGTQYF
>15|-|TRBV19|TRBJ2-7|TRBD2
TGTGCCAGTAGTATTGGGAGGGGACGGTCCTACGAGCAGTACTTC
CASSIGRGRSYEQYF
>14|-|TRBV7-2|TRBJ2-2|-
TGTGCCAGCAGCTTAAGGGGAAACACCGGGGAGCTGTTTTTT
CASSLRGNTGELFF
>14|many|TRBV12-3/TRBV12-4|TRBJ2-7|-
TGTGCCAGCAGTTTCCCGGACAGTACCTACGAGCAGTACTTC
CASSFPDSTYEQYF
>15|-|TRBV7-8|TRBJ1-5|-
TGTGCCAGCAGCTTGGGGGGGGAGCCGAATCAGCCCCAGCATTTT
CASSLGGEPNQPQHF
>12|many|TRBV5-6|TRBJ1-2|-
TGTGCCAGCACCATGGGTAACTATGGCTACACCTTC
CASTMGNYGYTF
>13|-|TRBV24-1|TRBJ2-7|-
TGTGCCACCAGTGATCGAACCCAGGGTGCCCAGTACTTC
CATSDRTQGAQYF
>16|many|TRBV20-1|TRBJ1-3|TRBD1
TGCAGTGCTAGAAAGCAGGGCAGGGGGCTCGAAAACACCATATATTTT
CSARKQGRGLENTIYF
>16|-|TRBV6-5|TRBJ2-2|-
TGTGCCAGCGGCGACCCGGGACGGACAAACACCGGGGAGCTGTTTTTT
CASGDPGRTNTGELFF
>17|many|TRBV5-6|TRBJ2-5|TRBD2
TGTGCCAGCAGCTTAAGAAGGACTAGCGAATCTCAAGAGACCCAGTACTTC
CASSLRRTSESQETQYF
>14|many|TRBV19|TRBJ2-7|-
TGTGCCAGTAGTGGCGGAAGGTTAGTCTACGAGCAGTACTTC
CASSGGRLVYEQYF
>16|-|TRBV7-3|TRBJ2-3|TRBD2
TGTGCCAGCAGCTCAGGGACTAGCGGGAGTGGGGATACGCAGTATTTT
CASSSGTSGSGDTQYF
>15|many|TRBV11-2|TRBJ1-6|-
TGTGCCAGCAGCTTAGAAGGTTTGGGGAGTTCACCCCTCCACTTT
CASSLEGLGSSPLHF
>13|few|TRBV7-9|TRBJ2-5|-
TGTGCCAGCAGCTTAGGGTCCCTTGGGCCCCAGTACTTC
CASSLGSLGPQYF
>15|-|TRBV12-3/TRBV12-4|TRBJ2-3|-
TGTGCCAGCAGCCCTCCGGGACTCGGCACAGGTACGCAGTATTTT
CASSPPGLGTGTQYF
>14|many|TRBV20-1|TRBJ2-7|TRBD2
TGCAGTGCTATACCCCCGCGGGAGTACTACGAGCAGTACTTC
CSAIPPREYYEQYF
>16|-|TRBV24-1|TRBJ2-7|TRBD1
TGTGCCACCAGGGTTAGGGGGCGAATAAGCTCCTACGAGCAGTACTTC
CATRVRGRISSYEQYF
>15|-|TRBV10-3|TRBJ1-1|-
TGCGTCAGCGGAATCTTTCCGGGAGACAACACTGAAGCTTTCTTT
CVSGIFPGDNTEAFF
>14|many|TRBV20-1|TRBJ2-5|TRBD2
TGCAGTGCTACTAGCGGGGGGGCCCTAGAGACCCAGTACTTC
CSATSGGALETQYF
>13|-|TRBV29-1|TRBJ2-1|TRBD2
TGCAGCGCTCTTTTCCTAGCGGGGGGGGAGCAGTTCTTC
CSALFLAGGEQFF
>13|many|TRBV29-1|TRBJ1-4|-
TGCAGCGTTGAAGGGGCCGGCCGGGAAAAACTGTTTTTT
CSVEGAGREKLFF
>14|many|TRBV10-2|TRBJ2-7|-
TGCGCCAGCAGTCCGAGTTCAAGCTCCTACGAGCAGTACTTC
CASSPSSSSYEQYF
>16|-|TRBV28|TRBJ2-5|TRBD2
TGTGCCAGCAGTTTCTCCTTAGCGGGAGTCGCCGAGGCCCAGTACTTC
CASSFSLAGVAEAQYF
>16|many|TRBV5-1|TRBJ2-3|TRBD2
TGCGCCAGCAGACGGGGACAGCTAGCGGGAGCAGATACGCAGTATTTT
CASRRGQLAGADTQYF
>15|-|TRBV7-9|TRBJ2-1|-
TGTGCCAGCAGCCGTGACAGGAGCGAATCCTATGAGCAGTTCTTC
CASSRDRSESYEQFF
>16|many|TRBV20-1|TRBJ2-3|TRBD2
TGCAGTGCAGAACCACTCTCTGGCGGGAGGGGAGATACGCAGTATTTT
CSAEPLSGGRGDTQYF
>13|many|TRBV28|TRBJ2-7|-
TGTGCCAGCTTGAGGGTGTCGGGCTACGAGCAGTACTTC
CASLRVSGYEQYF
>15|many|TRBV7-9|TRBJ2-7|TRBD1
TGTGCCAGCAGCTTACGGACAGGGGGCTACTACGAGCAGTACTTC
CASSLRTGGYYEQYF
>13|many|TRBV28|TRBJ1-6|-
TGTGCCAGCAGTACTATAGGAAATTCACCCCTCCACTTT
CASSTIGNSPLHF
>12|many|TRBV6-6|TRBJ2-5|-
TGTGCCAGCAGGGAGCTATTCGAGACCCAGTACTTC
CASRELFETQYF
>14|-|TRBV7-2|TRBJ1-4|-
TGTGCCAGCAGCCCCAGTTACACTAATGAAAAACTGTTTTTT
CASSPSYTNEKLFF
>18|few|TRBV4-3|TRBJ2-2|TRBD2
TGCGCCAGCAGCCAAGTCTGGCTAGCGGGAGAAGGCACCGGGGAGCTGTTTTTT
CASSQVWLAGEGTGELFF
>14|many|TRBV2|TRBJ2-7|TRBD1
TGTGCCAGCAGTAGACAGGGTTCCACCTACGAGCAGTACTTC
CASSRQGSTYEQYF
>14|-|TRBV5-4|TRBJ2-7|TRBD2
TGTGCCAGCAGCGGGGGACTAGCGGACTACGAGCAGTACTTC
CASSGGLADYEQYF
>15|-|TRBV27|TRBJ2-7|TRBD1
TGTGCCAGCAGCCTACCGGGACAGGGGGCTACCGAGCAGTACTTC
CASSLPGQGATEQYF
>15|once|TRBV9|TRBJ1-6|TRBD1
TGTGCCAGCAGCGGGGGACAGGGGAGTAACTCACCCCTCCACTTT
CASSGGQGSNSPLHF
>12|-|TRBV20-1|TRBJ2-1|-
TGCAGTGCTAAGAAGGGGGACAATGAGCAGTTCTTC
CSAKKGDNEQFF
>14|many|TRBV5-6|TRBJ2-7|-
TGTGCCAGCAGCGGAAGCTTAACAGTTATCGAGCAGTACTTC
CASSGSLTVIEQYF
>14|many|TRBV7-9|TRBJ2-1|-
TGTGCCAGCAGCCCCCGGCGGGCGAACAATGAGCAGTTCTTC
CASSPRRANNEQFF